This TCR beta chain comes out of a study of blood T cells in healthy people across ages. Primed by a sample-barcoded 5' primer and a J-beta primer mix, a second PCR proceeded for roughly 7 to 12 cycles. In TCRdb, the 5' RACE reads were re-called with MiXCR into one record per CDR3 protein. The sample comprises roughly 1,800,000 distinct CDR3 sequences, roughly 49% of which are singletons, and around 2.1% rests with the top ten. A word on this clonotype: The junction and the germline gene differ at one end; a read error may be behind it.

The germline V gene has CDR1 SGHTA and CDR2 FQGTGA. CDR3 length: 13 amino acids. The origin of this receptor is a woman aged 40-49 years in good health. Material: blood. This chain uses TRBV7-3 with TRBJ1-2; D may be TRBD1 (6 bases). The CDR3 bases are TGTGCCAGCAGCTCAGGGGCTGGGGGTGGCTTCACCTTC. It translates to CASSSGAGGGFTF.